The clone carrying this T cell receptor beta chain was picked up many times. Its antigen is as yet unknown. The data derive from a study of T cells in Graves' hyperthyroidism and ophthalmopathy. Regarding the study as a whole: Ophthalmopathy, as predicted by the model, came a median approximately 6.5 months after the prediction. A model using 13 V-J features told ophthalmopathy apart from stable hyperthyroidism.

The germline CDR1 and CDR2 sequences are SNHLY and FYNNEI. The CDR3 is made up of 14 amino acids. V gave up 3 bases and J gave up 0 bases, with 5 bases separating them. Exclusions: uncontrolled infection, other autoimmune disease, pregnancy, lactation. Fresh peripheral blood, less than 11 ml of it, supplied the PBMCs. RNA transcripts provided the source from which TCR beta CDR3 regions were amplified. A first-round RT-PCR of the TCR CDR3 used the HTBI primer set. TCRdb ran MiXCR on the multiplex PCR reads and lists one entry per CDR3 protein. Here the sample spans 600,000 or so distinct CDR3 sequences, 15% to 20% being singletons.

The sequenced material came from blood. The chain uses TRBV2 and TRBJ2-2; D is unresolved. The clonotype originates from a woman under 40 with Graves' hyperthyroidism. CDR3: CASSDWSNTGELFF. CDR3 coding DNA: TGTGCCAGCAGTGATTGGTCGAACACCGGGGAGCTGTTTTTT.